This TCR beta chain was obtained from a study of blood T cell repertoires in COVID-19. Profiled with immunoSEQ multiplex PCR; TCRdb holds only in-frame clones, not every one. Of about 310,000 clones in the sample, 89% were seen once. The CDR3 length is 16 residues. The specimen was PBMCs or T cells enriched from blood (not recorded which). This receptor was obtained from a middle-aged woman who had recovered from COVID-19. The V and J genes are TRBV21-1 and TRBJ2-3; the D call in the table, TRBD2, was not verified against the DNA. TRBV21-1 is a recognized pseudogene. The CDR3 here is CASSKMGGGGADTQYF. CDR3 bases: TGTGCCAGCAGCAAAATGGGGGGGGGTGGCGCAGATACGCAGTATTTT.